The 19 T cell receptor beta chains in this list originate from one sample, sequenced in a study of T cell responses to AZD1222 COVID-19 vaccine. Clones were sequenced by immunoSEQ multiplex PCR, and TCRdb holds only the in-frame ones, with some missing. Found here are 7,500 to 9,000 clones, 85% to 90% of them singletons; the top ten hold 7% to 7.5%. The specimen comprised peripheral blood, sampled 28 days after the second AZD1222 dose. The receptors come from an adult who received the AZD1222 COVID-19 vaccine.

The CDR3 bases are TGTGCCAGCAGCCAAGCGGGCGAGCAGTACTTC. Its translation: CASSQAGEQYF. V gene TRBV2 combines with J gene TRBJ2-7; possibly TRBD2 for D (6 bases). The CDR3 consists of 11 residues. V lost 6 bases, J lost 6 bases, and 9 bases lay in between. The germline gives CDR1 SNHLY, CDR2 FYNNEI.

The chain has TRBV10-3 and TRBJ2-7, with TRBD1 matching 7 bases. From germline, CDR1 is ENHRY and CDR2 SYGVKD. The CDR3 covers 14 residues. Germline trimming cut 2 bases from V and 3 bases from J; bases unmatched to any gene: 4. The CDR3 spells CAISEPGQVYEQYF. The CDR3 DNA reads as TGTGCCATCAGTGAGCCCGGACAGGTCTACGAGCAGTACTTC.

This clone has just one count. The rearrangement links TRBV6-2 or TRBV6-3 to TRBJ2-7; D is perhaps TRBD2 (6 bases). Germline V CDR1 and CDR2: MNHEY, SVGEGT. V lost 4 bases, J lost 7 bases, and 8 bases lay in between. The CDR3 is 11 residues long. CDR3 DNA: TGTGCCAGCAGTTGGACTACTGAGCAGTACTTC. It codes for CASSWTTEQYF.

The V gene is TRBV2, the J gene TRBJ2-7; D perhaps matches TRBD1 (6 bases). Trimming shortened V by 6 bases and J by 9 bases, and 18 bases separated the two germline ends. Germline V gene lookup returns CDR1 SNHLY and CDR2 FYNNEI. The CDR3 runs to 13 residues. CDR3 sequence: CASSTIQGFGQYF. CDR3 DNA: TGTGCCAGCAGCACTATACAGGGTTTTGGGCAGTACTTC.

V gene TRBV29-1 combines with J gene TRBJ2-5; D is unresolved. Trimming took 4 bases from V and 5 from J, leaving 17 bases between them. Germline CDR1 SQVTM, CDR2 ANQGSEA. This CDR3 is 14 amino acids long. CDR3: CSVGTWRGGETQYF. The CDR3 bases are TGCAGCGTTGGTACCTGGAGAGGCGGCGAGACCCAGTACTTC.

The CDR3 is CASRRDRYTEAFF. DNA of the CDR3: TGTGCCAGCAGGCGCGACAGATACACTGAAGCTTTCTTT. The chain recombines TRBV16 with TRBJ1-1; maybe TRBD1 (5 bases). V lost 6 bases and J lost 3, with 11 bases in between. CDR1 is KGHSY, CDR2 FQNENV, per germline. CDR3 length: 13 residues.

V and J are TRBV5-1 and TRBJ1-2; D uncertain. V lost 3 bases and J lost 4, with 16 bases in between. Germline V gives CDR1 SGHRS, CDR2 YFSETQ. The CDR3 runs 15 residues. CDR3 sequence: CASSWTFRGGYGYTF. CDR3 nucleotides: TGCGCCAGCAGCTGGACGTTCCGTGGCGGCTATGGCTACACCTTC.

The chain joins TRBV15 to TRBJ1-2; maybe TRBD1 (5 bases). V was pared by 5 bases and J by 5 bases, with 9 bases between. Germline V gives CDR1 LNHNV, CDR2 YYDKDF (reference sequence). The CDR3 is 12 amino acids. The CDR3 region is CATSGAGYGYTF. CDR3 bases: TGTGCCACCAGCGGGGCCGGGTATGGCTACACCTTC.

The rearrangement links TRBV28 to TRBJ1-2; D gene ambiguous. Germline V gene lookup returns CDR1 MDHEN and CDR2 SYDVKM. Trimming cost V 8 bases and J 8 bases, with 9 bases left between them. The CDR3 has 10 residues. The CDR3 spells CASQRYGYTF. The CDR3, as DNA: TGTGCCAGCCAGCGGTACGGCTACACCTTC.

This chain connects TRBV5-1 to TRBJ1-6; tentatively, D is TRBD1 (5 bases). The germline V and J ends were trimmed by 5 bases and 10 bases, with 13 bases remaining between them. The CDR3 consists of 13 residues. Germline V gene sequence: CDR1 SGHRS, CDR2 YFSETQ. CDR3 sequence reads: CASRRDSSSPLHF. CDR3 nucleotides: TGCGCCAGCAGGAGAGACAGCTCGTCACCCCTCCACTTT.

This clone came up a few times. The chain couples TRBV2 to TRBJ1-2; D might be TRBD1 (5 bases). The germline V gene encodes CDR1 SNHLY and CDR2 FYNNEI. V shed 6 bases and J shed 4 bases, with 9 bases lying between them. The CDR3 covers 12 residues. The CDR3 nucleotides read TGTGCCAGCAGCCAGGACACCTATGGCTACACCTTC. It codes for CASSQDTYGYTF.

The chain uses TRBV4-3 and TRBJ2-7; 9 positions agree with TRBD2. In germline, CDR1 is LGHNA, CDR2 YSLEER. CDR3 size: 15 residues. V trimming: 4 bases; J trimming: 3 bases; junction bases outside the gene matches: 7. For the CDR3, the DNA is TGCGCCAGCAGCCCCACTAGCGGGTCGGACTACGAGCAGTACTTC. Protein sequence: CASSPTSGSDYEQYF.

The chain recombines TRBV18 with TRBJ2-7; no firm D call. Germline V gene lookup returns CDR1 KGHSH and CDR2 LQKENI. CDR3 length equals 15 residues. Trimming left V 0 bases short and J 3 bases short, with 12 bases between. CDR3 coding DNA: TGTGCCAGCTCACCACCGATCGACTCCATCTACGAGCAGTACTTC. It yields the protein CASSPPIDSIYEQYF.

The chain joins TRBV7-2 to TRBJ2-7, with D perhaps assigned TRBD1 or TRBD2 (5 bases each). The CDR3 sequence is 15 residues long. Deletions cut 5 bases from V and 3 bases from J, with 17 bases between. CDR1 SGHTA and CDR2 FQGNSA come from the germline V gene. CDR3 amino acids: CASSPDGTVGYEQYF. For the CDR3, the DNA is TGTGCCAGCAGCCCGGACGGGACGGTAGGCTACGAGCAGTACTTC.

The CDR3 DNA sequence: TGTGCCAGCAGCTTAGCAGGGGCGCGAGGCTACACCTTC. This gives the protein CASSLAGARGYTF. The chain is built from TRBV7-9 and TRBJ1-2, with D possibly TRBD1 on 5 matching bases. This CDR3 has 13 amino acids. Per the germline V gene, CDR1 is SEHNR and CDR2 is FQNEAQ (reference sequence). Trimming left V 0 bases short and J 8 bases short, with 10 bases between.

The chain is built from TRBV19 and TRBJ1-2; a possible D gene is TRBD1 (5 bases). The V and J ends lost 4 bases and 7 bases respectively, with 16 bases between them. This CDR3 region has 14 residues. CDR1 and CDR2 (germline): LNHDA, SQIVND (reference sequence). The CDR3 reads CASSTLGRAIGYTF. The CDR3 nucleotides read TGTGCCAGTAGTACTCTGGGACGGGCTATTGGCTACACCTTC.

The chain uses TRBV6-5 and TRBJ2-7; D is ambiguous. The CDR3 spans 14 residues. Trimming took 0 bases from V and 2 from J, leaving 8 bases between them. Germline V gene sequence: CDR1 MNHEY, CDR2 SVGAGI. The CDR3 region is CASSYSRSAYEQYF. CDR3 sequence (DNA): TGTGCCAGCAGTTACTCGAGGAGTGCCTACGAGCAGTACTTC.

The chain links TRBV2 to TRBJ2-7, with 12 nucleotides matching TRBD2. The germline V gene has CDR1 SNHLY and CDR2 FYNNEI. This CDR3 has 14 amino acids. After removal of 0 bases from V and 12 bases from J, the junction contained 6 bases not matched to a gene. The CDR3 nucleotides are TGTGCCAGCAGTGAAGCTCTAGCGGGAGGGCCTCGGTACTTC. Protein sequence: CASSEALAGGPRYF.

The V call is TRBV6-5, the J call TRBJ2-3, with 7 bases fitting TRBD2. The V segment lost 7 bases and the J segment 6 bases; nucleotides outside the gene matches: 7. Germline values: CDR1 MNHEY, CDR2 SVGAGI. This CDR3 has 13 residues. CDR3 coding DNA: TGTGCCAGCATCGACTGGACTAGTGATACGCAGTATTTT. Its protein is CASIDWTSDTQYF.